The present TCR beta chain was sequenced within a study of lymphopenia after photon versus proton radiotherapy. Broader study findings: Post-nadir diversity loss with photons came from oligoclonal expansion, particularly CD8+ Temra cells. Under photons, naive T cells and diversity fell while effector/memory populations rose. In patients who died, overall survival fell as post-nadir TCR diversity dropped more. Survival link was tested only in deceased patients; proton benefit remains a possibility.

Sequenced by immunoSEQ multiplex PCR; TCRdb stores in-frame clones only, minus some. This sample has around 18,000 clones, with 80% to 90% found just once. CDR3 length: 16 residues. Germline-derived CDR1 and CDR2 are MDHEN and SYDVKM. With 0 bases removed from V and 4 bases from J, the gap between germline ends came to 15 bases. This clone was seen once. Its antigen is as yet unknown. Sequenced material: peripheral blood, taken from a patient treated with proton-based radiotherapy. The sequence was collected from a man between 65 and 85 years old with pancreatic cancer. This chain joins TRBV28 and TRBJ2-5, with D possibly being TRBD1 (6 bases). The CDR3 nucleotides are TGTGCCAGCAGTTTATGGCAGGGGAGCGGTCGAGAGACCCAGTACTTC. This encodes CASSLWQGSGRETQYF. Based on the CDR3 plus reference TRBV28 and TRBJ2-5, the full variable domain is DVKVTQSSRYLVKRTGEKVFLECVQDMDHENMFWYRQDPGLGLRLIYFSYDVKMKEKGDIPEGYSVSREKKERFSLILESASTNQTSMYLCASSLWQGSGRETQYFGPGTRLLVL.